A single sample gave rise to the 10 T cell receptor beta chains below, sequenced in a study of blood T cells in healthy people across ages. The authors ran a second PCR of about 6 to 11 cycles using a sample-barcoded 5' primer and a J-beta primer mix. TCRdb re-called the 5' RACE reads through MiXCR, storing one row per CDR3 protein. The sample has 1,800,000 or so distinct CDR3 sequences; roughly two fifths are singletons. The sequenced sample consisted of blood. Receptor source: a human donor in good health.

The V gene is TRBV7-3, the J gene TRBJ2-3; D is unclear. CDR1 is SGHTA and CDR2 is FQGTGA in the germline V gene. The CDR3 consists of 14 residues. V shed 5 bases and J shed 2 bases, with 11 bases lying between them. The CDR3 loop reads CASSPAPSTDTQYF. The CDR3 DNA reads as TGTGCCAGCAGCCCCGCACCTTCCACAGATACGCAGTATTTT.

This clonotype was seen only a few times. V is TRBV28 and J is TRBJ2-3, with D tentatively TRBD1 (5 bases). Trimming removed 2 bases from V and 0 bases from J, with 9 bases in between. Germline-derived CDR1 and CDR2 are MDHEN and SYDVKM. The CDR3 is 15 amino acids. The CDR3 DNA reads as TGTGCCAGCAGTTTAACACAGGCGAGCACAGATACGCAGTATTTT. It specifies CASSLTQASTDTQYF.

The V gene is TRBV12-3 or TRBV12-4, the J gene TRBJ1-2; tentative D call: TRBD1 (6 bases). Trimming pared 4 bases from V and 4 bases from J, leaving 13 bases between. The CDR3 has 14 amino acids. The CDR3 reads CASSSQGLGYGYTF. The CDR3 nucleotides read TGTGCCAGCAGTTCACAGGGTCTAGGCTATGGCTACACCTTC.

This clonotype was seen a handful of times. The chain has TRBV5-6 and TRBJ2-1, with unresolved D. This CDR3 region has 15 residues. V gave up 4 bases and J gave up 2 bases, with 13 bases separating them. Germline CDR1 is SGHDT and CDR2 is YYEEEE. For the CDR3, the DNA is TGTGCCAGCAGCCGAACTTCAATAGCCTACAATGAGCAGTTCTTC. This translates into CASSRTSIAYNEQFF. The full variable domain, in which reference TRBV5-6 and TRBJ2-1 provide the parts outside the CDR3, is DAGVTQSPTHLIKTRGQQVTLRCSPKSGHDTVSWYQQALGQGPQFIFQYYEEEERQRGNFPDRFSGHQFPNYSSELNVNALLLGDSALYLCASSRTSIAYNEQFFGPGTRLTVL.

This chain connects TRBV5-1 to TRBJ1-4; tentative D call: TRBD1 (5 bases). The CDR3 extends over 15 amino acids. CDR1 is SGHRS, CDR2 YFSETQ, per germline. V lost 6 bases and J 3 bases, leaving 15 bases between the germline ends. CDR3 sequence: CASKSYRDPNEKLFF. In nucleotides, the CDR3 is TGCGCCAGCAAGAGTTACCGGGACCCTAATGAAAAACTGTTTTTT. Based on the CDR3 plus reference TRBV5-1 and TRBJ1-4, the full variable domain is KAGVTQTPRYLIKTRGQQVTLSCSPISGHRSVSWYQQTPGQGLQFLFEYFSETQRNKGNFPGRFSGRQFSNSRSEMNVSTLELGDSALYLCASKSYRDPNEKLFFGSGTQLSVL.

This clonotype showed up just once. One junction end disagrees with the germline gene, perhaps due to a read error. The genes are TRBV11-3 and TRBJ2-3; D is possibly TRBD2 (5 bases). Germline CDR1 SGHNT, CDR2 YENEEA. CDR3 length: 16 amino acids. The CDR3 is CAGSPFSGGHTDTQYF. The CDR3 nucleotides read TGTGCCGGCAGCCCCTTTTCGGGCGGGCACACAGATACGCAGTATTTT.

This rearrangement joins TRBV6-1 to TRBJ2-7; either TRBD1 or TRBD2 may fit D (6 bases each). Germline assignment: CDR1 MNHNS and CDR2 SASEGT. V lost 6 bases to trimming and J lost 2 bases, with 17 bases between them. This CDR3 comprises 15 residues. In DNA, the CDR3 is TGTGCCAGCAGCTCCTCTCCGGGGGCCGCCTACGAGCAGTACTTC. This encodes CASSSSPGAAYEQYF.

This clonotype has just a few counts. This chain joins TRBV7-8 and TRBJ1-1, with D tentatively TRBD1 (5 bases). V was shortened by 3 bases and J by 10 bases, with 12 bases between the two germline ends. CDR1 is SGHVS and CDR2 is FQNEAQ in the germline V gene. The CDR3 runs to 12 residues. This CDR3 reads CASSLPQGRAFF. The DNA for the CDR3 is TGTGCCAGCAGCTTGCCCCAGGGTAGAGCTTTCTTT.

V gene TRBV2 combines with J gene TRBJ1-5, with a tentative D call TRBD1 (5 bases). Trimming removed 8 bases from V and 6 bases from J, with 17 bases in between. Germline V gives CDR1 SNHLY, CDR2 FYNNEI. CDR3 length: 14 amino acids. CDR3 residues: CASGREGSGQPQHF. In nucleotides, the CDR3 is TGTGCCAGCGGCCGGGAGGGGTCGGGTCAGCCCCAGCATTTT.

The rearrangement uses TRBV7-9 and TRBJ2-3; TRBD2 is a possible D gene (7 bases). The CDR3 runs 14 residues. V shed 5 bases and J shed 5 bases, with 14 bases lying between them. Germline V gene sequence: CDR1 SEHNR, CDR2 FQNEAQ (reference sequence). CDR3 sequence: CASSKRGGEDTQYF. DNA for the CDR3: TGTGCCAGCAGCAAGCGAGGGGGGGAAGATACGCAGTATTTT.